The 8 T cell receptor beta chains listed next were all sequenced from one sample in a study of cytomegalovirus exposure and HLA in healthy donors. The PCR had 60 Vbeta and 13 Jbeta primers. Assay: immunoSEQ multiplex PCR; the TCRdb copy retains only in-frame clones and omits some. This sample's table reports just over 60,000 clones. Specimen: PBMCs. The receptors shown here come from a man aged 25 to 40 in good health and CMV-seropositive.

This chain uses TRBV6-6 with TRBJ2-2, with unresolved D. V shed 2 bases and J shed 6 bases, with 10 bases lying between them. Germline V gene data show CDR1 as MNHNY and CDR2 as SVGAGI (reference sequence). The CDR3 is 14 residues long. As DNA, the CDR3 is TGTGCCAGCAGTTACGATCGGGTTTCCGGGGAGCTGTTTTTT. Its protein is CASSYDRVSGELFF.

J is TRBJ1-2 and V is TRBV6-5; tentative D call: TRBD1 (5 bases). The CDR3 sequence is 15 residues long. The germline CDR1 and CDR2 sequences are MNHEY and SVGAGI. The ends were cut back, 0 bases at V and 0 bases at J, with 8 bases in the middle. The CDR3 DNA reads TGTGCCAGCAGTTACTCAAGGGGCCCTAACTATGGCTACACCTTC. Amino acid sequence: CASSYSRGPNYGYTF.

Concerning this clone itself: An end of the junction differs from the germline gene, which may be a read error. The rearrangement joins TRBV29-1 to TRBJ1-1; 7 nucleotides match TRBD1. CDR3 length equals 15 residues. Germline CDR1 SQVTM, CDR2 ANQGSEA. CDR3 in amino acids: CSVEPEGAGPTEDFF. For the CDR3, the DNA is TGCAGCGTTGAACCGGAGGGGGCGGGCCCCACTGAAGATTTCTTT.

The rearrangement uses TRBV28 and TRBJ2-7; TRBD2 aligns across 9 bases. The V and J ends lost 3 bases and 2 bases, in that order; junction bases with no gene match: 2. This CDR3 has 14 amino acids. Germline V CDR1 and CDR2: MDHEN, SYDVKM. This CDR3 reads CASSFASGAYEQYF. CDR3 in DNA: TGTGCCAGCAGTTTTGCTAGCGGGGCCTACGAGCAGTACTTC.

This rearrangement joins TRBV5-5 to TRBJ2-5; 12 bases are shared with TRBD2. The CDR3 sequence is 18 residues long. Looked up from germline, CDR1 is SGHKS and CDR2 is YYEKEE (reference sequence). Trimming took 3 bases from V and 2 from J; bases not matched to a gene: 11. The CDR3 nucleotides read TGTGCCAGCAGCTCAGACTGGACTAGCGGGGCGTCACAAGAGACCCAGTACTTC. Protein: CASSSDWTSGASQETQYF.

The chain has TRBV29-1 and TRBJ1-4; 10 bases agree with TRBD1. The germline V gene has CDR1 SQVTM and CDR2 ANQGSEA. This CDR3 spans 14 amino acids. V shed 7 bases, J shed 6 bases, and the junction held 8 bases outside the gene matches. The CDR3 is CSARRGTGDEKLFF. As DNA, the CDR3 is TGCAGCGCCCGACGGGGGACAGGGGATGAAAAACTGTTTTTT.

The chain links TRBV7-9 to TRBJ2-2, with 7 bases lining up with TRBD2. The trim removed 4 bases at V and 5 bases at J, leaving 7 bases unmatched. Germline V gives CDR1 SEHNR, CDR2 FQNEAQ (reference sequence). The CDR3 contains 15 residues. CDR3 region: CASSSGEGWTGELFF. For the CDR3, the DNA is TGTGCCAGCAGCTCCGGGGAGGGTTGGACCGGGGAGCTGTTTTTT.

The CDR3 nucleotides read TGTGCCAGCAAAACAACAGGGTTGAACACTGAAGCTTTCTTT. Protein sequence: CASKTTGLNTEAFF. The J gene is TRBJ1-1, the V gene TRBV6-5; D might be TRBD1 (6 bases). V was shortened by 7 bases and J by 0 bases, with 12 bases between the two germline ends. CDR1 is MNHEY, CDR2 SVGAGI, per germline. The CDR3 contains 14 residues.